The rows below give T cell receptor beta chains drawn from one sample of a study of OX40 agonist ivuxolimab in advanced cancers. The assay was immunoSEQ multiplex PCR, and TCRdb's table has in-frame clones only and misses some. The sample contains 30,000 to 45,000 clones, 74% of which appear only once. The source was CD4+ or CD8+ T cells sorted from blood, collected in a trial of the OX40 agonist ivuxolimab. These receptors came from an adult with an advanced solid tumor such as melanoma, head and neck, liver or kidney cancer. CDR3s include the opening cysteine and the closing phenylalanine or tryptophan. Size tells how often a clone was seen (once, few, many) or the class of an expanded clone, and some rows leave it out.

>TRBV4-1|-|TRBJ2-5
CASSQDTAGWETQYF
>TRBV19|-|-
CASSSKIGTSGEGTYEQYF
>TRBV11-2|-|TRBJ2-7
CASSSSRQGADEQYF
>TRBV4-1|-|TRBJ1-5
CASSQVDLGLSNQPQHF
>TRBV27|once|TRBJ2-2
CASIPLGALNTGELFF
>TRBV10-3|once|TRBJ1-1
CAISVSRVRDTEAFF
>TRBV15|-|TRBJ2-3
CATSRDSQRDTQYF
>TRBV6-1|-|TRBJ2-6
CASSGGESGANVLTF
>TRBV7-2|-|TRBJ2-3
CASSLALGKTDTQYF
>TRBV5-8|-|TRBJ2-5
CASGPRLASQETQYF
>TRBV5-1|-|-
CASMTGNSNEQYF
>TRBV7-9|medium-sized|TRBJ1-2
CASSFSSGTNYGYTF
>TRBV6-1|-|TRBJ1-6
CASSEASRSYNSPLHF
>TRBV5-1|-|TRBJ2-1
CASSLAALDNEQFF
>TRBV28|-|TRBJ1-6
CASSLGWNSPLHF
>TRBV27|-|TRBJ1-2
CASCPGVANYGYTF
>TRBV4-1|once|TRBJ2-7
CASTGMTGREQYF
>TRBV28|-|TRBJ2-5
CASSLSGGGDQETQYF
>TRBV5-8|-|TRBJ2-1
CASSRPPTSSYNEQFF
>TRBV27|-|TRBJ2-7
CASSLGLGAREDEQYF
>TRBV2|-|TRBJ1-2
CASSEVDSRDYGYTF
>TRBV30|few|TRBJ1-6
CAWSLRGNSPLHF
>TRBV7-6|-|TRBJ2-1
CASRPLAGGLGEQFF
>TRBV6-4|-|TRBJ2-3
CASSDGAGAKYF
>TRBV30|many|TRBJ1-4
CAWSARINEKLFF
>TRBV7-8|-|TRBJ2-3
CASSLEVGPGGTQYF
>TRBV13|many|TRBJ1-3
CASSLGPVGAGNTIYF
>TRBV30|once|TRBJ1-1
CAWSVGSPQEAFF
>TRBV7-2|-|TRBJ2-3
CASSWVGLSTDTQYF
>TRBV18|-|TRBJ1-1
CASSPNMNTEAFF
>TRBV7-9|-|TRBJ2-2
CASGSANTGELFF
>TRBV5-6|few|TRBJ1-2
CASSHTRSVGYTF
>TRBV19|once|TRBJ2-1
CASSVSGGRYNEQFF
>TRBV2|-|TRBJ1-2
CASTVLQGTYGYTF
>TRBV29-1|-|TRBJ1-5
CSVGGQGNQPQHF
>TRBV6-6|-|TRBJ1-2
CASSLGTGWSETF